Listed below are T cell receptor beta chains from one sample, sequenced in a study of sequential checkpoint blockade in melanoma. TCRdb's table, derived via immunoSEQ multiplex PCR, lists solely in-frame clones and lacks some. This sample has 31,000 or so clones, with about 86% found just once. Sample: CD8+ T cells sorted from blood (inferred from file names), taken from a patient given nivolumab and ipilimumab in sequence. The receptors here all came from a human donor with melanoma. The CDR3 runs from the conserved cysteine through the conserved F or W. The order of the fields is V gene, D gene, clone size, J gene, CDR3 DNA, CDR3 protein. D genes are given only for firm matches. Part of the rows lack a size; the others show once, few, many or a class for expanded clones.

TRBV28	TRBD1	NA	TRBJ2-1	TGTGCCTGCTACAGGGGGATGAGCTCCTACAATGAGCAGTTCTTC	CACYRGMSSYNEQFF
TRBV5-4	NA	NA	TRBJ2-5	TGTGCCAGCAGCTTGGCCCCGGGAGTAGAGACCCAGTACTTC	CASSLAPGVETQYF
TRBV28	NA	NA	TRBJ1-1	TGTGCCAGCAGTTCTAACACTGAAGCTTTCTTT	CASSSNTEAFF
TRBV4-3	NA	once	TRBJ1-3	TGCGCCAGCAGCCAAGATCCCCCGCAGGTCTCTGGAAACACCATATATTTT	CASSQDPPQVSGNTIYF
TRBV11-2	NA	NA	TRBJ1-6	TGTGCCAGCAGCACCCGACAGCTAGTCTCCTATAATTCACCCCTCCACTTT	CASSTRQLVSYNSPLHF
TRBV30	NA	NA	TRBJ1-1	TGTGCCTGGAGTCTTCGGGGGAACACTGAAGCTTTCTTT	CAWSLRGNTEAFF
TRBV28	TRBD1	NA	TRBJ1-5	TGTGCCAGCAGTCGGACAGGGGAAACGGAGCCCCAGCATTTT	CASSRTGETEPQHF
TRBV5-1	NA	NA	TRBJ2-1	TGCGCCAGCAGCTTGGCGCAGGGATATGAGCAGTTCTTC	CASSLAQGYEQFF
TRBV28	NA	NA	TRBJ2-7	TGTGCCAGCAGTCAGAACTACGAGCAGTACTTC	CASSQNYEQYF
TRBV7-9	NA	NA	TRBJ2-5	TGTGCCAGCAGCTTAGGAGCCGAACTCTACCAAGAGACCCAGTACTTC	CASSLGAELYQETQYF
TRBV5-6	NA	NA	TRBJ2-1	TGTGCCAGCAGCTTCCGTCGGAATGAGCAGTTCTTC	CASSFRRNEQFF
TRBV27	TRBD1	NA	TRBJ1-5	TGTGCCAGCAGTATGGGGACAGGGTGGGCTCAGCCCCAGCATTTT	CASSMGTGWAQPQHF
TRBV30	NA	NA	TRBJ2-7	TGTGCCCAGGACGGGAAAGCCTACGAGCAGTACTTC	CAQDGKAYEQYF
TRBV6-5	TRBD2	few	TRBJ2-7	TGTGCCAGCAGTTACCGGGGACTAGCGGGCTGGGAGCAGTACTTC	CASSYRGLAGWEQYF
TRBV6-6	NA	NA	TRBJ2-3	TGTGCCAGCAGCCGATTGGAGGACGGAGATACGCAGTATTTT	CASSRLEDGDTQYF
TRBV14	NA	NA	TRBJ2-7	TGTGCCAGCAGCCAAGTAGCCCGCGCCCCCCACGAGCAGTACTTC	CASSQVARAPHEQYF
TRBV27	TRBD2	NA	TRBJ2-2	TGTGCCAGCAGTTTATTGGCTAGCGGGGTGGACGGGGAGCTGTTTTTT	CASSLLASGVDGELFF
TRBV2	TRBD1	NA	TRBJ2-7	TGTGCCAGCAGTGTTGGACAGGGATCCTCCTACGAGCAGTACTTC	CASSVGQGSSYEQYF
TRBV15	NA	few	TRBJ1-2	TGTGCCACCAGCACAGTGCGGGGGCGCGGGGGCTACACCTTC	CATSTVRGRGGYTF
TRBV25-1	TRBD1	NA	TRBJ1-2	TGTGCCAGCAGTGTAAGCCGGGCAGGGGGACCCTATGGCTACACCTTC	CASSVSRAGGPYGYTF
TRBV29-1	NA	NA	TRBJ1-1	TGCAGCGTTGCATTCGGGACTGAAGCTTTCTTT	CSVAFGTEAFF
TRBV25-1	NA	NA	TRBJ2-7	TGTGCCAGCAGCTGGAGATACTACGAGCAGTACTTC	CASSWRYYEQYF
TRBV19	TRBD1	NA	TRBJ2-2	TGTGCCAGTAGTATCCCCTGGGGACAGGCTGGGACCGGGGAGCTGTTTTTT	CASSIPWGQAGTGELFF
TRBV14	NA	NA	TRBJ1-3	TGTGCCAGCAGCCTACTAACCGGCCCAAGCTCTGGAAACACCATATATTTT	CASSLLTGPSSGNTIYF
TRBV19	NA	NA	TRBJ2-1	TGTGCCAGTAGTCGAAAAGCAGGGTTAAGAGCTAATGAGCAGTTCTTC	CASSRKAGLRANEQFF
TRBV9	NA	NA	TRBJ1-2	TGTGCCAGCAGCGTAGATTCGGGGGGATATGGCTACACCTTC	CASSVDSGGYGYTF
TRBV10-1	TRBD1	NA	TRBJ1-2	TGCGCCAGCAGTGACCAACTCCTGGACAGGGATGGCTACACCTTC	CASSDQLLDRDGYTF
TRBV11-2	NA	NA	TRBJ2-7	TGTGCCAGCAGCAAACAGGTAGCGGACGAGCAGTACTTC	CASSKQVADEQYF
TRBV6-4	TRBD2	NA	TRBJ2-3	TGTGCCAGCAGCGCAACTAGCGGGGGGACAGATACGCAGTATTTT	CASSATSGGTDTQYF
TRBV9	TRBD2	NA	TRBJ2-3	TGTGCCAGCAGCGACGGGACTAGTACTCTCTTGGATACGCAGTATTTT	CASSDGTSTLLDTQYF
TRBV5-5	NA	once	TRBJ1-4	TGTGCCAGCAGCATGGCATCAGGTCGGGAGAGTGAAAAACTGTTTTTT	CASSMASGRESEKLFF
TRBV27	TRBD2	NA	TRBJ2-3	TGTGCCAGCAGTTTAACTAGCGGGGGCTTCGGAGGGGATACGCAGTATTTT	CASSLTSGGFGGDTQYF
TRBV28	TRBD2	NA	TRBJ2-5	TGTGCCAGCAGTTTCGACCCGAGACTAGCGGGAGGGGGGGAGACCCAGTACTTC	CASSFDPRLAGGGETQYF
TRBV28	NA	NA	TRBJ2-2	TGTGCCAGCAGTTTAAGGGGTGGGACCGGGGAGCTGTTTTTT	CASSLRGGTGELFF
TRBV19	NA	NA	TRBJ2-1	TGTGCCACTCTAGCGTCCTACAATGAGCAGTTCTTC	CATLASYNEQFF
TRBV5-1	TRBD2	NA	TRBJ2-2	TGCGCCAGCAGCTGGACTAGCGGGAGAGTGAGGGACACCGGGGAGCTGTTTTTT	CASSWTSGRVRDTGELFF
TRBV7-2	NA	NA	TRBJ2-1	TGTGCCAGCAGCTTAGCGCCCGGTCCCTACAATGAGCAGTTCTTC	CASSLAPGPYNEQFF
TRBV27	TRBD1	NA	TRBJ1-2	TGTGCCAGCAGTCCTGACCCTGGACAGGGGATAGCTATCGGGGGCTACACCTTC	CASSPDPGQGIAIGGYTF
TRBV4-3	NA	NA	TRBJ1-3	TGCGCCAGCAGCCAAGGGAGGGCAAACACCATATATTTT	CASSQGRANTIYF
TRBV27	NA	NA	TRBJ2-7	TGTGCCAGCAGTCCGGGACTCCCGTCCGCCCGACCCTACGAGCAGTACTTC	CASSPGLPSARPYEQYF
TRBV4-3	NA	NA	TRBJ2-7	TGCGCCAGCAGCCAACTTTCCGGCGGAGACGAGCAGTACTTC	CASSQLSGGDEQYF
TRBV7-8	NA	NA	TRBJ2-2	TGTGCCAGCAGCTTAGGCCCTACGGTGGAGCTGTTTTTT	CASSLGPTVELFF
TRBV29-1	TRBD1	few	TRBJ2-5	TGCAGCGCCACGGCGACAGGGGGCAGGGAGACCCAGTACTTC	CSATATGGRETQYF
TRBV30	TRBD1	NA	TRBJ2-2	TGTGCCTTTGGACAGGTTCAGTACACCGGGGAGCTGTTTTTT	CAFGQVQYTGELFF
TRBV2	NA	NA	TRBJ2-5	TGTGCCAGCAGCAGGGAGACCCAGTACTTC	CASSRETQYF
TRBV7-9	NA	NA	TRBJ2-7	TGTGCCAGCAGCGCCTTGACTGGCGAGCAGTACTTC	CASSALTGEQYF
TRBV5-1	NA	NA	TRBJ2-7	TGTGCCAGCAGCTTAGTTGGGAGCTCCTACGAGCAGTACTTC	CASSLVGSSYEQYF